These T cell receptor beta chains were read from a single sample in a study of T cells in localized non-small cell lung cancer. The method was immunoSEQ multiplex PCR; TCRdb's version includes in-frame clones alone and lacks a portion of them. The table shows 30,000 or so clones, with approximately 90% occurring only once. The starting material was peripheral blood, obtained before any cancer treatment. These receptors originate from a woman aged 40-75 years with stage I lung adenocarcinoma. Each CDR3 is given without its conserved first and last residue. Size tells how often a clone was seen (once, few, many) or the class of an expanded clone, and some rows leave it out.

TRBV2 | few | ASSERVGNSAQDGYT
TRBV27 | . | ASSFRGNGEQF
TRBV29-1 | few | SARLAGGNNEQF
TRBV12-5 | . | ASGLIRDRDYPYEQY
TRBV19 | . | ASSISRNTEAF
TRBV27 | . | ASSPFKGAPTEAF
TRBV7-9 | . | ASSGERDTQY
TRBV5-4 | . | ASSSDVGQY
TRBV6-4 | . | ASRTSGQDNSPLH
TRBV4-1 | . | ASSPEASARETQY
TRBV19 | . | ASSKNSRNQPQH
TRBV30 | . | AWSVPAGAQN
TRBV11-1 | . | ASSSQGLAGGLSNTQY
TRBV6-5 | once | ASSYRPGQSPSPLH
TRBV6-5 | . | ASSSGGSVFTEAF
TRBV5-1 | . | ASGMTNQETQY
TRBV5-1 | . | ASSRGADVNYGYT
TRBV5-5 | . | ASRAGTGYQPQH
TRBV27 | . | ASSLTGSSYEQY
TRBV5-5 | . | ASSFRDTRHEQY
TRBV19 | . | ASSMRGANTGELF
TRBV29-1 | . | SVEYGRSYEQY